These T cell receptor beta chains were read from a single sample in a study of blood T cell repertoires in COVID-19. The protocol was immunoSEQ multiplex PCR, while the TCRdb copy is restricted to in-frame clones and leaves out a portion. The sample records 35,000 to 50,000 clones, about three quarters being singletons. Input material: peripheral blood. These receptors were collected from a man in his sixties or seventies with active or convalescent COVID-19. The CDR3 runs from the conserved cysteine through the conserved F or W. The D gene is left open where the match is weak. The size entry is marked missing in some rows and otherwise reads once, few, many or a size class.

D gene,clone size,V gene,J gene,CDR3 DNA,CDR3 protein
NA,once,TRBV9,TRBJ1-2,TGTGCCAGCAGCCACCGGGAGAACCTCTATGGCTACACCTTC,CASSHRENLYGYTF
TRBD1,NA,TRBV28,TRBJ1-4,TGTGCCAGCAGCAGCCCTCAGGGGGCAGCGGAAAAACTGTTTTTT,CASSSPQGAAEKLFF
TRBD1,NA,TRBV28,TRBJ2-7,TGTGCCAGCAAACAGGGGGGACCCTACGAGCAGTACTTC,CASKQGGPYEQYF
NA,once,TRBV10-2,TRBJ1-2,TGCGCCAGCAGTGACAACGACGGAGGTGGAGGCTACACCTTC,CASSDNDGGGGYTF
TRBD2,NA,TRBV4-2,TRBJ2-7,TGTGCCAGCAGTTATAGCGGGGTTTCGGGTTCCTACGAGCAGTACTTC,CASSYSGVSGSYEQYF
NA,NA,TRBV28,TRBJ2-7,TGTGCCAGCAGGTCCCCCGCGGCAACGGAAGCCTACGAGCAGTACTTC,CASRSPAATEAYEQYF
NA,NA,TRBV5-1,TRBJ2-6,TGCGCCAGCAGCTCGGCTGTCCAGGGAGGGGCCAACGTCCTGACTTTC,CASSSAVQGGANVLTF
TRBD1,NA,TRBV10-3,TRBJ2-2,TGTGCCATCCGCCCGAGGGGGACAGGGCCCACCGGGGAGCTGTTTTTT,CAIRPRGTGPTGELFF
NA,few,TRBV11-3,TRBJ1-4,TGTGCCAGCAGCTCCGGTAGGGGTCTGTTTTTT,CASSSGRGLFF
TRBD1,NA,TRBV6-5,TRBJ1-3,TGTGCCAGCAGAAGACAGGGCCGGGGAAACACCATATATTTT,CASRRQGRGNTIYF
NA,NA,TRBV6-5,TRBJ2-7,TGTGCCAGCAGACAGACAGGCCCCTACGAGCAGTACTTC,CASRQTGPYEQYF
TRBD1,NA,TRBV28,TRBJ1-6,TGTGCCAGCTCCCAGCCGGGTGCGACAGGGTCGAATTCACCCCTCCACTTT,CASSQPGATGSNSPLHF
NA,NA,TRBV5-5,TRBJ1-1,TGTGCCAGCAGCTTGGCGGTGAACACTGAAGCTTTCTTT,CASSLAVNTEAFF
TRBD2,once,TRBV9,TRBJ2-1,TGTGCCAGCAGCGTAGAGGAAAGCGGGGGGTCCTACAATGAGCAGTTCTTC,CASSVEESGGSYNEQFF
TRBD1,NA,TRBV7-6,TRBJ2-5,TGTGCCAGCAGCCTCAGGGACAGGGGTTACGCCGAGACCCAGTACTTC,CASSLRDRGYAETQYF
NA,once,TRBV9,TRBJ1-2,TGTGCCAGCAGCGTAGAGCCAACAGGTACCTTTTATGGCTACACCTTC,CASSVEPTGTFYGYTF
NA,few,TRBV5-1,TRBJ1-1,TGCGCCAGCAGCTTGGTAATGAACACTGAAGCTTTCTTT,CASSLVMNTEAFF
NA,NA,TRBV6-1,TRBJ2-3,TGTGCCAGCAGTGAAGTATTTTATTCAGATACGCAGTATTTT,CASSEVFYSDTQYF
TRBD1,few,TRBV2,TRBJ2-4,TGTGCCAGCACTGGACAGGGAAACATTCAGTACTTC,CASTGQGNIQYF
NA,NA,TRBV18,TRBJ2-3,TGTGCCAGCTCACCATCAGCCCGCGGGCCAGATACGCAGTATTTT,CASSPSARGPDTQYF
NA,NA,TRBV30,TRBJ1-6,TGTGCCCGGGGGTACGGGAATAATTCACCCCTCCACTTT,CARGYGNNSPLHF
TRBD1,NA,TRBV4-1,TRBJ2-1,TGCGCCAGCAGCCAAGAATCATTCGGGACAGCCCAGTTCTTC,CASSQESFGTAQFF
TRBD1,NA,TRBV7-9,TRBJ2-7,TGTGCCAGCAGTAGAGAAGGACAGGGGGACGAGCAGTACTTC,CASSREGQGDEQYF
NA,once,TRBV5-1,TRBJ1-1,TGCGCCAGCATGGTCATGACAGCGAACACTGAAGCTTTCTTT,CASMVMTANTEAFF
TRBD2,NA,TRBV6-6,TRBJ2-2,TGTGCCAGCAGTGCTAGCGGGGACACCGGGGAGCTGTTTTTT,CASSASGDTGELFF
NA,NA,TRBV5-6,TRBJ1-2,TGTGCCAGCAGCTGGCAGGGAACTTATGGCTACACCTTC,CASSWQGTYGYTF
TRBD1,once,TRBV6-5,TRBJ1-5,TGTGCCAGCAGGTACAGGGGGCCGGACCAGCCCCAGCATTTT,CASRYRGPDQPQHF
NA,NA,TRBV7-2,TRBJ1-1,TGTGCCAGCAACAGTGGGGGCGTCGAAGCTTTCTTT,CASNSGGVEAFF
TRBD1,NA,TRBV6-5,TRBJ1-2,TGTGCCAGCAGCCCCTACCGGGACAGAGATGGCTACACCTTC,CASSPYRDRDGYTF
TRBD2,few,TRBV20-1,TRBJ2-3,TGCAGTGCGAGTAGCGGGGGGGGCACAGATACGCAGTATTTT,CSASSGGGTDTQYF
NA,NA,TRBV5-1,TRBJ1-4,TGCGCCAGCAGCCCGGGAGGAACTAATGAAAAACTGTTTTTT,CASSPGGTNEKLFF
NA,few,TRBV6-5,TRBJ1-6,TGTGCCAACAAATACGACATTAATTCACCCCTCCACTTT,CANKYDINSPLHF
NA,few,TRBV10-1,TRBJ2-5,TGCGCCAGCAGTAGGGGGATATCGGAGACCCAGTACTTC,CASSRGISETQYF
NA,NA,TRBV5-1,TRBJ1-1,TGCGCCAGCAGCTTGGACGGGCGGGGGGTAACATCTGAAGCTTTCTTT,CASSLDGRGVTSEAFF
NA,once,TRBV4-1,TRBJ2-2,TGCGCCAGCAGCCAAGATGCCAGATTGAACACCGGGGAGCTGTTTTTT,CASSQDARLNTGELFF
TRBD1,NA,TRBV6-6,TRBJ1-5,TGTGCCAGCAGTCGCCGGGACAGGGGTTATCAGCCCCAGCATTTT,CASSRRDRGYQPQHF
NA,NA,TRBV29-1,TRBJ2-5,TGCCCCTCGGAGGGGGCCGGAGAGACCCAGTACTTC,CPSEGAGETQYF
NA,NA,TRBV6-5,TRBJ1-6,TGTGCCAGCAGTATCGGGGTTAATAATTCACCCCTCCACTTT,CASSIGVNNSPLHF
NA,NA,TRBV11-3,TRBJ2-1,TGTGCCAGCAGCTTGGACTACAGCGATGAGCAGTTCTTC,CASSLDYSDEQFF
NA,NA,TRBV6-1,TRBJ2-4,TGTGCCAGCAGTGATTCGGGGGGCAACATTCAGTACTTC,CASSDSGGNIQYF
TRBD1,NA,TRBV9,TRBJ2-7,TGTGCCAGCAGCCCGCAGGGGGCCGGCTCCTACGAGCAGTACTTC,CASSPQGAGSYEQYF
NA,NA,TRBV7-9,TRBJ2-5,TGTGCCAGCAGCTTAGTAGTGGAGACCCAGTACTTC,CASSLVVETQYF
NA,NA,TRBV6-6,TRBJ1-6,TGTGCCACCTCGGGCAAGGCGACAGATAATTCACCCCTCCACTTT,CATSGKATDNSPLHF
NA,NA,TRBV5-1,TRBJ2-7,TGCGCCAGCAGGGTCGGAACTACGAACTACGAGCAGTACTTC,CASRVGTTNYEQYF
NA,few,TRBV5-1,TRBJ2-3,TGCGCCAGCAGCTTGCGGGGGTCTAGCACAGATACGCAGTATTTT,CASSLRGSSTDTQYF
NA,NA,TRBV28,TRBJ2-5,TGTGCCAGCAGTTTAGGCGGGGAAGCCCAAGAGACCCAGTACTTC,CASSLGGEAQETQYF
NA,NA,TRBV2,TRBJ1-4,TGTGCCAGAGGAGAACAGGGTACTAATGAAAAACTGTTTTTT,CARGEQGTNEKLFF
TRBD1,NA,TRBV4-1,TRBJ2-5,TGCGCCAGCAGCCAGGGGCTTCGGACAGGGGGCTATGAGACCCAGTACTTC,CASSQGLRTGGYETQYF
TRBD2,NA,TRBV15,TRBJ2-5,TGTGCCACCAGCAGAGATGCCTCCTCATTGCCAGCGGGGGTGGAGACCCAGTACTTC,CATSRDASSLPAGVETQYF
NA,NA,TRBV7-9,TRBJ2-5,TGTGCCAGCAGCCGCGTGGAGGCGGGGAGAGAGACCCAGTACTTC,CASSRVEAGRETQYF
NA,NA,TRBV28,TRBJ1-2,TGTGCCAGCAGCCCTGCGGGGGCGCGTAATGGCTACACCTTC,CASSPAGARNGYTF
TRBD2,few,TRBV7-3,TRBJ2-3,TGTGCCAGCAGCCCGAACTCTGGGGCGGGGGGGCGAGATACGCAGTATTTT,CASSPNSGAGGRDTQYF
NA,NA,TRBV6-1,TRBJ2-7,TGTGCCAGCAGTGATCAGGGGACCCCATCCTACGAGCAGTACTTC,CASSDQGTPSYEQYF
TRBD1,NA,TRBV2,TRBJ1-6,TGTGCCAGCAGACCCCTGGCAGGGGGTAATTCACCCCTCCACTTT,CASRPLAGGNSPLHF
NA,NA,TRBV28,TRBJ2-1,TGTGCCAGCAGTTCCCAGGACTACAATGAGCAGTTCTTC,CASSSQDYNEQFF